A selection of T cell receptor beta chains follows, all from one sample in a study of neoadjuvant anti-PD-1 for oral cavity cancer. The data were produced by immunoSEQ multiplex PCR, yet TCRdb's version contains in-frame clones alone and is incomplete. This sample carries about 15,000 clones, 50% to 75% of them seen once, and the ten largest clones take about 3%. The specimen was PBMCs, collected before nivolumab (anti-PD-1) treatment. The origin of the receptors is a person between 40 and 85 years old with oral cavity squamous cell carcinoma. CDR3s include the opening cysteine and the closing phenylalanine or tryptophan.

v_gene	j_gene	CDR3aa
TRBV10-2	TRBJ1-5	CASSDRDNQPQHF
TRBV14	TRBJ1-2	CASSRTGVEGYTF
TRBV11-2	TRBJ2-7	CASTPAGMVYEQYF
TRBV19	TRBJ1-1	CASNWGRTEAFF
TRBV6-5	TRBJ1-2	CASRPQGSVGYTF
TRBV13	TRBJ1-5	CASSLGGAAGRPQHF
TRBV5-4	TRBJ1-1	CASSGFGDTEAFF
TRBV29-1	TRBJ2-1	CSVEGGQLDLNEQFF
TRBV6-1	TRBJ1-5	CAAGQGNIGSQHF
TRBV10-3	TRBJ1-2	CATQDRVGGYTF
TRBV4-1	TRBJ2-5	CASSQVHGSQETQYF
TRBV29-1	TRBJ1-1	CSVEVRLTRGTEAFF
TRBV2	TRBJ2-2	CASSELATSFSGELFF
TRBV29-1	TRBJ2-7	CSVNRGMEEQYF
TRBV19	TRBJ1-5	CASSSGGYSNQPQHF
TRBV7-3	TRBJ2-2	CASSPGAAGGIGELFF
TRBV5-1	TRBJ2-7	CASSLVAGMAYEQYF
TRBV20-1	TRBJ2-2	CSLQGTGELFF
TRBV28	TRBJ1-1	CASSFTGGANTEAFF
TRBV5-1	TRBJ1-1	CASSSGTANTEAFF
TRBV27	TRBJ1-5	CASKGQFNQPQHF
TRBV6-5	TRBJ2-5	CASSYKPAGGQETQYF
TRBV5-1	TRBJ2-5	CASSRDLQGTKTQYF
TRBV14	TRBJ1-1	CASSQEMLRNTEAFF
TRBV5-1	TRBJ2-5	CASSAAGETQYF
TRBV29-1	TRBJ2-5	CSVAGQTQETQYF
TRBV5-1	TRBJ2-7	CASSFGTADSYEQYF
TRBV27	TRBJ1-5	CASSLGVNRPQHF
TRBV2	TRBJ1-1	CASSDRTGGGLTEAFF
TRBV5-4	TRBJ2-1	CASSLVGPAGSEQFF
TRBV2	TRBJ1-2	CASRQLSTGAVGYTF
TRBV7-3	TRBJ1-3	CASSFGHSSGNTIYF
TRBV5-1	TRBJ2-7	CASSTRTGGSGEQYF
TRBV25-1	TRBJ2-7	CASSERTSGPYEQYF
TRBV30	TRBJ1-1	CAWRKQLNTEAFF
TRBV29-1	TRBJ1-1	CSAEAQGPEAFF
TRBV6-6	TRBJ2-1	CATRTSSYNEQFF
TRBV18	TRBJ1-5	CASSRGGDSPQHF
TRBV28	TRBJ2-1	CASSRNEQFF
TRBV4-1	TRBJ2-5	CASSQGPSGETQYF
TRBV6-1	TRBJ2-7	CASGLAGGPGEQYF
TRBV7-9	TRBJ2-7	CASSLVGFEQYF
TRBV2	TRBJ1-1	CASTWLDTEAFF
TRBV28	TRBJ1-5	CASSRFGTGVNQPQHF
TRBV14	TRBJ2-5	CASSQGLAGGGETQYF
TRBV28	TRBJ2-3	CASSWMTGRTDTQYF
TRBV6-6	TRBJ2-5	CASYRSGSETQYF
TRBV9	TRBJ2-2	CASSVNRDRVIAGEGTGELFF
TRBV13	TRBJ2-5	CASSTTGAGETQYF
TRBV5-4	TRBJ1-1	CASSSTDTNTGAFF
TRBV5-4	TRBJ2-3	CASTREGTDTQYF
TRBV11-2	TRBJ2-3	CASSGEPHTQYF
TRBV10-2	TRBJ2-1	CASRWQGAYEQFF
TRBV30	TRBJ2-7	CALNLGQGAYEQYF
TRBV7-9	TRBJ1-4	CASSLRLTDINEKLFF
TRBV6-5	TRBJ2-7	CASSYSTGITYEQYF
TRBV7-7	TRBJ2-2	CASSFGDRGELFF
TRBV2	TRBJ2-1	CASTGAPAGYNEQFF
TRBV30	TRBJ1-5	CAWRLASNQPQHF
TRBV9	TRBJ2-3	CASSHGLAGEGPTDTQYF